This T cell receptor (beta chain) was identified during a study of blood T cell repertoires in COVID-19. Study-level background: Italy, Spain and the United States were the sources of the convalescent and acute COVID-19 samples. The analysed material was cDNA or gDNA that came from T cells, B-cell-depleted T cells, or PBMCs.

CDR1 is LNHDA, CDR2 SQIVND, per germline (reference sequence). This CDR3 has 16 residues. J was trimmed by 4 bases and V by 5 bases; bases with no gene match: 13. Original analysis: Nucleated cell counts were estimated from reference gene primer amplification. Measured with immunoSEQ multiplex PCR; TCRdb has only the in-frame clones, and not every one. The V and J calls and clone size were taken over from that table, and D and trimming were inferred from the DNA. The sample yields some 80,000 clones, roughly 85% seen once. Sequenced material: peripheral blood. This receptor was identified in a woman in her 70s with acute or convalescent COVID-19. The V call is TRBV19, the J call TRBJ1-1, with 7 bases fitting TRBD1. The CDR3 region is CASSPTEGARGTEAFF. CDR3 coding DNA: TGTGCCAGTAGTCCCACGGAGGGGGCGAGGGGCACTGAAGCTTTCTTT.